The clone carrying this TCR beta chain has at least ten counts. These data are taken from a study of CD8 T cells in ankylosing spondylitis. The CDR3 has 16 residues. Germline V gene data show CDR1 as MNHNS and CDR2 as SASEGT. Germline trimming cut 6 bases from V and 1 base from J; bases unmatched to any gene: 8. MiXCR was run by TCRdb on the 5' RACE reads, yielding one entry per CDR3 protein. The sample has about 160,000 distinct CDR3 sequences; 9.5% to 10% are singletons. The origin of this receptor is a female donor with ankylosing spondylitis or in good health (not recorded which). The V gene is TRBV6-1, the J gene TRBJ2-2; 7 positions match TRBD2. The sequencing input was blood, either unsorted or a sorted T cell fraction (not recorded which). The CDR3 sequence: CASSSDGLVNTGELFF. The CDR3 DNA reads as TGTGCCAGCAGCTCCGACGGACTAGTGAACACCGGGGAGCTGTTTTTT.